This paragraph covers one TCR beta chain sequence. Trimming cost V 5 bases and J 4 bases; bases outside gene matches: 12. The CDR3 is 16 residues long. Germline CDR1 and CDR2: LNHDA and SQIVND (reference sequence). Sequencing was performed with immunoSEQ multiplex PCR; in TCRdb, only in-frame clones are kept and a portion is missing. The data hold 43,000 or so clones, with about nine tenths observed a single time. These data originate in a study of blood T cell repertoires in COVID-19. Study context: Sample material is recorded as cDNA or gDNA derived from T cells, B-cell-depleted T cells, or PBMCs.

The TCR sequence derives from a man in his sixties with active COVID-19. The chain carries TRBV19 and TRBJ2-3, with 7 bases matching TRBD1. The specimen sequenced was peripheral blood. The chain's CDR3 is CASSVLRDSSADTQYF. CDR3 coding DNA: TGTGCCAGTAGTGTCCTCCGGGACAGTTCGGCAGATACGCAGTATTTT.